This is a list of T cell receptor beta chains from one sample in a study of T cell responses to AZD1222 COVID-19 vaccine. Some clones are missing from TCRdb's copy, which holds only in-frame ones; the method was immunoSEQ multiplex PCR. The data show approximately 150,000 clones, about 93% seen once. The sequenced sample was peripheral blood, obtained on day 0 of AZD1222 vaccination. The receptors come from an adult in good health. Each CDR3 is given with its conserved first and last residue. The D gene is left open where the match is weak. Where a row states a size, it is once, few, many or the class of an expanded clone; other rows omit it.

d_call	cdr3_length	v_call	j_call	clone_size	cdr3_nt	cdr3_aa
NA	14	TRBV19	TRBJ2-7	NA	TGTGCCAGTAGTAGTGGAGGTCGGTCCTACGAGCAGTACTTC	CASSSGGRSYEQYF
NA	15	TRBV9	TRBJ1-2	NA	TGTGCCAGCAGCGCGACACTGGAGGCTAACTATGGCTACACCTTC	CASSATLEANYGYTF
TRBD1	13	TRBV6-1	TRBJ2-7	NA	TGTGCCAGCAGTGAACAGGGGGTGGGCGAGCAGTACTTC	CASSEQGVGEQYF
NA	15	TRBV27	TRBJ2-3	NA	TGTGCCAGCAGTTTCGTGCGACAGTCGACAGATACGCAGTATTTT	CASSFVRQSTDTQYF
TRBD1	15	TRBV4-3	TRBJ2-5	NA	TGCGCCAGCAGCCAAGTCCCTCAGGGGGCCGAGACCCAGTACTTC	CASSQVPQGAETQYF
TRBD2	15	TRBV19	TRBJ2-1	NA	TGTGCCAGTAGTATCACTAGCGGGAGGGCGGATGAGCAGTTCTTC	CASSITSGRADEQFF
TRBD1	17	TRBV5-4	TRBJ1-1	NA	TGTGCCAGCAGCCAACGACAGGGGGGCGCGTCGGACACTGAAGCTTTCTTT	CASSQRQGGASDTEAFF
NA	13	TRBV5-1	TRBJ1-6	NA	TGCGCCAGCGCCGGGGAGAATAATTCACCCCTCCACTTT	CASAGENNSPLHF
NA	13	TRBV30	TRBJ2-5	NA	TGTGCCTGGAGTGACCCCCTCGAGGAGACCCAGTACTTC	CAWSDPLEETQYF
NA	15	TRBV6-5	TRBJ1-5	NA	TGTGCCACCGGACGCCAGGGTACTAATTATCAGCCCCAGCATTTT	CATGRQGTNYQPQHF
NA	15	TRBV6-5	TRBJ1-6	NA	TGTGCCAGCAGGAGGCTCCGGGCTAATAATTCACCCCTCCACTTT	CASRRLRANNSPLHF
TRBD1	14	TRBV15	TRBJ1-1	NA	TGTGCCACCAGCGCAGACAGGGGGAACACTGAAGCTTTCTTT	CATSADRGNTEAFF
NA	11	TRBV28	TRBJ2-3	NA	TGTGCCAGCAGTCTTACAGATACGCAGTATTTT	CASSLTDTQYF
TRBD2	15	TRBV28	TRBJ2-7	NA	TGTGCCAGCAGTTTCGGACTAGCGGGGGACTACGAGCAGTACTTC	CASSFGLAGDYEQYF
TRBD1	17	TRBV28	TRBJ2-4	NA	TGTGCCAGCAGTTTACTTACAGGGGGTCTAGCCAAAAACATTCAGTACTTC	CASSLLTGGLAKNIQYF
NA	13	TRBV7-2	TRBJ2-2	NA	TGTGCCAGCAGCACCAGGGAGGTTGGGGAGCTGTTTTTT	CASSTREVGELFF
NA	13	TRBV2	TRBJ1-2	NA	TGTGCCAGCTTAAGGACGGAGACCTATGGCTACACCTTC	CASLRTETYGYTF
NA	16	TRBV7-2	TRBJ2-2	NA	TGTGCCAGCAGCTTAAACTCGGCGGGGAACACCGGGGAGCTGTTTTTT	CASSLNSAGNTGELFF
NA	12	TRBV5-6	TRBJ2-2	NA	TGTGCCAGCAGCGCCGGGACCGGGGAGCTGTTTTTT	CASSAGTGELFF
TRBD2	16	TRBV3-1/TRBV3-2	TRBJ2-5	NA	TGTGCCAGCAGCCAAGATCGGGGACTAACACAAGAGACCCAGTACTTC	CASSQDRGLTQETQYF
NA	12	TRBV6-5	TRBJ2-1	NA	TGTGCCAGCAGTAACGACAGTCATGAGCAGTTCTTC	CASSNDSHEQFF
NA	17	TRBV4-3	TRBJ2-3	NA	TGCGCCAGCAGCCAAGCGGAGACGGACCATAGTCGGGATACGCAGTATTTT	CASSQAETDHSRDTQYF
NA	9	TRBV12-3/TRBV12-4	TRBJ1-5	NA	TGTGCCAGCGGCCAGCCCCAGCATTTT	CASGQPQHF
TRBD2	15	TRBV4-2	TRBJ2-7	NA	TGTGCCAGCAGCCAAGGGATTAGCGGGTCATACGAGCAGTACTTC	CASSQGISGSYEQYF
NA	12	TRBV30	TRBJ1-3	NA	TGTGCCTGGAGTGGGGTCGGAAACACCATATATTTT	CAWSGVGNTIYF
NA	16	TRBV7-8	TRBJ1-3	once	TGTGCCAGCAGCGGCAGGGACATAACCTCTGGAAACACCATATATTTT	CASSGRDITSGNTIYF
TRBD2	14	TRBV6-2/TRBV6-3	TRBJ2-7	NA	TGTGCCAGCAGTCACCTAGCGGGAGCGTACGAGCAGTACTTC	CASSHLAGAYEQYF
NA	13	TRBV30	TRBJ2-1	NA	TGTGCCTGGAGTGTAGGTGGTCAAAATGAGCAGTTCTTC	CAWSVGGQNEQFF
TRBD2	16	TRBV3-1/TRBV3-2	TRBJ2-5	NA	TGTGCCAGCAGCTTACTTAGCGGGAGGGCCGGAAAGACCCAGTACTTC	CASSLLSGRAGKTQYF
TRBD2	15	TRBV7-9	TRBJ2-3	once	TGTGCCAGCAGCTCAGTTCTAGCGGGGAGAGATACGCAGTATTTT	CASSSVLAGRDTQYF
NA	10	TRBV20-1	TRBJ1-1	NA	TGCAGTGCTCGGATGTTTGAAGCTTTCTTT	CSARMFEAFF
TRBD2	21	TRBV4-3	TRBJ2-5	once	TGCGCCAGCAGCCAAGAATCACCGGGACTAGCGGGAGGGGTTACCCAAGAGACCCAGTACTTC	CASSQESPGLAGGVTQETQYF
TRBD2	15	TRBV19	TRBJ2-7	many	TGTGCCAGTAGTTCAACTAGCGGGAGCTTCAACGAGCAGTACTTC	CASSSTSGSFNEQYF
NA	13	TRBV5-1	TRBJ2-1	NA	TGCGCCAGCAGCTTGGGAGGGGACAATGAGCAGTTCTTC	CASSLGGDNEQFF
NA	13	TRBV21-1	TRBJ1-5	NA	TGTGCCAGCAGCAAACAGGGCAATCAGCCCCAGCATTTT	CASSKQGNQPQHF
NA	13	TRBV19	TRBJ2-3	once	TGTGCCAGTAGTTGGACTGACACAGATACGCAGTATTTT	CASSWTDTDTQYF
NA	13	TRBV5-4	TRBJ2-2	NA	TGTGCCAGCAGCTTGCTAAGCGCGGGGGAGCTGTTTTTT	CASSLLSAGELFF
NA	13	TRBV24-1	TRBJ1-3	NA	TGTGCCACCAGTGAGGGAATCGGAAACACCATATATTTT	CATSEGIGNTIYF
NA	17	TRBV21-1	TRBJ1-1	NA	TGTGCCAGCAGCAAAGTGGGTGACAGTGACGGGGACACTGAAGCTTTCTTT	CASSKVGDSDGDTEAFF
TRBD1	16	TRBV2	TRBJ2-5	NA	TGTGCCAGCAGCCGAGGACAGGGAGCCTACCAAGAGACCCAGTACTTC	CASSRGQGAYQETQYF
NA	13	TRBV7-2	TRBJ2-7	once	TGTGCCAGCACCCGGTGGATAGGCGACGAGCAGTACTTC	CASTRWIGDEQYF
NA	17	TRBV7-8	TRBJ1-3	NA	TGTGCCAGCAGCTTAGTCGGCCGGGGGGCAACTGGAAACACCATATATTTT	CASSLVGRGATGNTIYF
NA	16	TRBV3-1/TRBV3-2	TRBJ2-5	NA	TGTGCCAGCAGCCAAGTGGGCTACAGGGATAGGGTGACCCAGTACTTC	CASSQVGYRDRVTQYF
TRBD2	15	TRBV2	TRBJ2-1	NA	TGTGCCAGCATACTGGGCGGGAGCTCCTACAATGAGCAGTTCTTC	CASILGGSSYNEQFF
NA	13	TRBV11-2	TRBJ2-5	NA	TGTGCCAGCAGCTTCGTCGTACAAGAGACCCAGTACTTC	CASSFVVQETQYF
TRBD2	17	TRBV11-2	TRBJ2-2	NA	TGTGCCAGCAGCTTAGATACTAGCGTGTGGAACACCGGGGAGCTGTTTTTT	CASSLDTSVWNTGELFF
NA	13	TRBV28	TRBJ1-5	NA	TGTGCCAGCCGTCAGGGGCAGGATCAGCCCCAGCATTTT	CASRQGQDQPQHF
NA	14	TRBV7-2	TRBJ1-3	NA	TGTGCCAGCAGCCCCTCTAGCTCTGGAAACACCATATATTTT	CASSPSSSGNTIYF
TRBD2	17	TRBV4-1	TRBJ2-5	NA	TGCGCCAGCAGCCAAGGGCTAGCGGGAGGGGGAAAGGAGACCCAGTACTTC	CASSQGLAGGGKETQYF
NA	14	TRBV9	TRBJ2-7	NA	TGTGCCAGCAGCGTAGCCGGGAGTACCTACGAGCAGTACTTC	CASSVAGSTYEQYF